This T cell receptor (beta chain) was identified during a study of vaccination effects on CD4 cells after COVID-19. This CDR3 comprises 14 residues. The germline gives CDR1 LNHDA, CDR2 SQIVND (reference sequence). Trimming stripped 5 bases from V and 0 bases from J, with 7 bases between. Whole-study results and caveats: Small numbers of convalescent patients limited the study. It also lacked early post-infection timepoints.

CD4+ T cells specific for antigen were expanded with viral peptide pools by the ViraFEST assay before sequencing. Isolating CD4+ T cells followed less than 12 days of culture. The vaccine given was either BNT162b2 or mRNA-1273, in two doses. This clone was observed once. The antigen is not known. The assay was immunoSEQ multiplex PCR, and TCRdb's table has in-frame clones only and misses some. The table lists about 38,000 clones, around four fifths of them singletons, with roughly 2% in the top ten. This sequence was found in a human donor who received a COVID-19 vaccine. Some clones in this sample may be carry-over from other donors' samples. The chain employs TRBV19 and TRBJ2-2; D is unclear. Material: CD4+ T cells from PBMCs cultured with HCoV-NL63 spike peptides, obtained after COVID-19 vaccination. As DNA, the CDR3 is TGTGCCAGTAGTTACGATTCGAACACCGGGGAGCTGTTTTTT. This codes for CASSYDSNTGELFF.